The T cell receptor beta chain described here comes from a study of cytomegalovirus exposure and HLA in healthy donors. A multiplex PCR was run with 60 Vbeta primers and 13 Jbeta primers. Sequenced by immunoSEQ multiplex PCR; TCRdb stores in-frame clones only, minus some. The repertoire holds approximately 92,000 clones, around four fifths seen once, with about 7% in the top ten. Trimming took off 4 bases at V and 4 bases at J, with 7 bases between the two ends. The germline CDR1 and CDR2 sequences are MNHEY and SVGAGI. The CDR3 has 12 amino acids. Findings and caveats of the study: A missense variant in DCLRE1C was later tied to TCR beta V- and J-gene trimming.

Comment on this clone: What it binds is not known.

The sequenced sample was PBMCs. The chain combines TRBV6-5 with TRBJ1-1; D is uncertain. The TCR was taken from a man between 50 and 59 years old in good health and CMV-seropositive. As DNA, the CDR3 is TGTGCCAGCAGTTTGGAGGTCACTGAAGCTTTCTTT. This encodes CASSLEVTEAFF.